This TCR beta chain originates from a study of T-cell reconstitution after alpha-beta-depleted transplantation in children. In its sample, this clonotype was seen a few times. Germline assignment: CDR1 LGHNA and CDR2 YSLEER. The CDR3 contains 15 residues. Trimming took off 0 bases at V and 5 bases at J, with 13 bases between the two ends. Unique molecular identifiers featured in how the TCRbeta library was prepared. TCRdb itself ran the PCR reads through MiXCR, one entry per CDR3 protein. The sample lists approximately 350,000 distinct CDR3 sequences, roughly 15% occurring once. Sequences were derived from PBMCs, mostly from graft donor cells, sampled 360 days after TCRalphabeta/CD19-depleted stem cell transplant. This clonotype originated in a male patient between 2 and 10 years old who had a stem cell transplant for acute lymphoblastic leukemia, so the T cells may come from the graft donor. The genes are TRBV4-3 and TRBJ2-5; TRBD1 might be the D (6 bases). The CDR3 region has the DNA TGCGCCAGCAGCCAAGAGGCCACAGGGTGGGAGACCCAGTACTTC. Translating gives CASSQEATGWETQYF.